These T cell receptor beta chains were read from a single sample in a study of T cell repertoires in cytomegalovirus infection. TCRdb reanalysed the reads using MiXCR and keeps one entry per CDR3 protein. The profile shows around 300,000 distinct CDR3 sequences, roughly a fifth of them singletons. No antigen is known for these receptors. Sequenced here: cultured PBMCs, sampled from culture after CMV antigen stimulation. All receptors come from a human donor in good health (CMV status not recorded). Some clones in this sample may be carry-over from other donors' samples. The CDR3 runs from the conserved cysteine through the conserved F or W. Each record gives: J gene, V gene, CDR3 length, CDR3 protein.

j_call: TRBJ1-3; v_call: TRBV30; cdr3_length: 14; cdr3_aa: CAWGPGSSGNTIYF
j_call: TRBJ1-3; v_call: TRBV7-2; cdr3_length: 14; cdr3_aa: CASSGQDSGNTIYF
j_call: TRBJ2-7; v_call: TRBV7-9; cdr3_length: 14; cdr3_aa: CASTYLGTTYEQYF
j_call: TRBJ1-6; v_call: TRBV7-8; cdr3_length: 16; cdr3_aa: CASSLVSQGDNSPLHF
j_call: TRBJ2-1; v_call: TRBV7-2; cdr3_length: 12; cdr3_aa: CASSLAPNEQFF
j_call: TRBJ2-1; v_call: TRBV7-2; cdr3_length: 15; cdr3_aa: CASSQGLAGGGEQFF
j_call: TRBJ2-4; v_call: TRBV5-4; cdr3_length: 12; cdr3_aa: CASSLGENIQYF
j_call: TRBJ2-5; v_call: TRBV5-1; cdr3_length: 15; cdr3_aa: CASTPAANLQETQYF
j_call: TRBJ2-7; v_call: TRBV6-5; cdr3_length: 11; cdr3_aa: CAVSNGNEQYF
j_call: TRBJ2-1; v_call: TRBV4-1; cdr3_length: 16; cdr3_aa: CASRDILAGVNNEQFF
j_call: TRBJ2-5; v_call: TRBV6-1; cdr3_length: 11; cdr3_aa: CASTSQETQYF
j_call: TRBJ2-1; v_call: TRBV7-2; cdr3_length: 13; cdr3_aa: CASTKGVPGEQFF
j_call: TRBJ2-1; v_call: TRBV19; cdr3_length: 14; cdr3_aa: CASSRDSTYNEQFF
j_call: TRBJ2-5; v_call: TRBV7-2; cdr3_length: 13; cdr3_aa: CASSSAGLVTQYF
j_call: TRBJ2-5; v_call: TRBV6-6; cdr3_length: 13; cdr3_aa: CASSYAYSETQYF
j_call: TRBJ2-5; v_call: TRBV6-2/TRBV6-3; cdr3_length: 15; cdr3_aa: CASSYLIGGGETQYF
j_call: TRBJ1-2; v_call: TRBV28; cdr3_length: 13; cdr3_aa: CASSSQPNYGYTF
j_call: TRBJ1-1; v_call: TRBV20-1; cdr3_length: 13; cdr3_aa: CSARDMGSAEAFF
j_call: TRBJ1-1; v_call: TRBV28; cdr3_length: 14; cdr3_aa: CASSSPRTVTEAFF
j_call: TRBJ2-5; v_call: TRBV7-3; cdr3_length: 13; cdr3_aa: CASRRTGEGTQYF
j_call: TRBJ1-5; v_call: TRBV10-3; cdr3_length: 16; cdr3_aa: CATREMGQENNQPQHF
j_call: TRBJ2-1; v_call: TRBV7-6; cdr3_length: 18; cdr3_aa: CASSLYSGLAGKYNEQFF
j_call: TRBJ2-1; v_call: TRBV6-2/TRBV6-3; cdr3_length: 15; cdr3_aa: CASNLGTSHHNEQFF
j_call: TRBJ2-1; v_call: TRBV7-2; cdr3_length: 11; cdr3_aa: CASSSTREQFF
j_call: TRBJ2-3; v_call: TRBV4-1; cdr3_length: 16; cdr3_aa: CASSQEASGSSDTQYF
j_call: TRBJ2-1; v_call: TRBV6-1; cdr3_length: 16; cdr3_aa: CASRGLAGGRYNEQFF
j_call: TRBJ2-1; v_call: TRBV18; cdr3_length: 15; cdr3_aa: CASSPRLQGGNEQFF
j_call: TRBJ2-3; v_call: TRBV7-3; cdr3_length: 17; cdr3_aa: CASSYAGTSGSSDTQYF
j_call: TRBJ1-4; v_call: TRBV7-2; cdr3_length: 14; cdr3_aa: CASSFGAANEKLFF
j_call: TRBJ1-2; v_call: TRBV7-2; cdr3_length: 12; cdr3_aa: CASSSAQGGYTF
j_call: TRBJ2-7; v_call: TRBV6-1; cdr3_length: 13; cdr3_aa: CASIRTNKAEQYF
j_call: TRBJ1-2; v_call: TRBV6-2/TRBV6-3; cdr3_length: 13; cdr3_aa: CASTFDRSYGYTF
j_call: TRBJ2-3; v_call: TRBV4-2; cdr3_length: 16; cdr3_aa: CASSQGTGTSTDTQYF
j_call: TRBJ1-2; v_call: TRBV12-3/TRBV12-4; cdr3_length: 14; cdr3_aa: CASSLYGGDYGYTF
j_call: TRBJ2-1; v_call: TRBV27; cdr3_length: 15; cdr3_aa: CASTPVGTGINEQFF